These 21 T cell receptor beta chains originate from one sample sequenced in a study of blood T cell repertoires in COVID-19. The repertoire was sequenced with immunoSEQ multiplex PCR; TCRdb's copy has only in-frame clones and lacks some. This repertoire shows approximately 350,000 clones, about four fifths found once; its top ten account for over 4.5%. Input material: PBMCs or T cells enriched from blood (not recorded which). Receptors originate from a woman in her 50s who had recovered from COVID-19.

This clone was observed many times. Other DNA sequences in this sample translate to the same CDR3. V is TRBV19 and J is TRBJ1-1; perhaps TRBD1 as D (5 bases). This CDR3 region has 13 residues. Germline-derived CDR1 and CDR2 are LNHDA and SQIVND (reference sequence). The V end lost 3 bases, the J end lost 1 base, and 6 bases lay between the germline ends. The CDR3 region is CASSIGGNTEAFF. In DNA form, the CDR3 reads TGTGCCAGTAGTATCGGGGGGAACACTGAAGCTTTCTTT.

V gene TRBV9 combines with J gene TRBJ1-3; 7 nucleotides agree with TRBD1. This CDR3 has 17 amino acids. J gave up 0 bases and V 2 bases, and 8 bases lay outside the gene matches. From germline, CDR1 is SGDLS and CDR2 YYNGEE. The CDR3 is CASSVAGTARSGNTIYF. DNA for the CDR3: TGTGCCAGCAGCGTGGCAGGGACAGCCCGCTCTGGAAACACCATATATTTT.

The V gene is TRBV10-3, the J gene TRBJ1-1; no reliable D call. Germline V gene lookup returns CDR1 ENHRY and CDR2 SYGVKD. Trimming cost V 2 bases and J 4 bases, with 11 bases left between them. The CDR3 loop spans 14 amino acids. The DNA of the CDR3 is TGTGCCATCAGTGAGCAAGCCCCGTCCACTGAAGCTTTCTTT. As protein: CAISEQAPSTEAFF.

A remark on this clone: Other nucleotide sequences in the sample specify the same CDR3. The chain couples TRBV3-1 (or the pseudogene TRBV3-2) to TRBJ1-2; 7 nucleotides line up with TRBD1. Trimming took 1 base from V and 8 from J; bases not matched to a gene: 4. This CDR3 is built from 13 residues. CDR1 is LGHDT, CDR2 YNNKEL, per germline (reference sequence). The CDR3 reads CASSQGQGRGYTF. The CDR3 DNA follows: TGTGCCAGCAGCCAAGGACAGGGACGCGGCTACACCTTC.

Worth noting for this clone: Other DNA sequences in the same sample also yield this CDR3. This rearrangement joins TRBV5-1 to TRBJ1-2; D gene uncertain. Per germline, CDR1 SGHRS and CDR2 YFSETQ. Trimming shortened V by 0 bases and J by 2 bases, and 5 bases separated the two germline ends. This CDR3 comprises 13 residues. CDR3 sequence: CASSLVGNYGYTF. The DNA of the CDR3 is TGCGCCAGCAGCTTGGTCGGGAACTATGGCTACACCTTC.

This clone was recorded a few times. V and J are TRBV7-2 and TRBJ1-2; 8 nucleotides match TRBD1. Germline CDR1 SGHTA, CDR2 FQGNSA. This CDR3 has 15 amino acids. V was clipped by 5 bases and J by 8 bases; unmatched bases: 13. The CDR3 DNA reads as TGTGCCAGCAGCCCCAATCCGACAGGGGTGCGAGGCTACACCTTC. Translating gives CASSPNPTGVRGYTF.

This clone was counted only a few times. The V call is TRBV7-9, the J call TRBJ2-7; D perhaps matches TRBD1 (5 bases). The CDR3 loop spans 13 amino acids. V was pared by 1 base and J by 6 bases, with 10 bases between. CDR1 and CDR2 (germline): SEHNR, FQNEAQ (reference sequence). The CDR3 region has the DNA TGTGCCAGCAGCTTAGAGGGGTTTAGCGAGCAGTACTTC. The encoded protein is CASSLEGFSEQYF.

V and J are TRBV29-1 and TRBJ2-5, with 8 bases matching TRBD1. CDR1 and CDR2 (germline): SQVTM, ANQGSEA. This CDR3 region has 13 residues. The V and J ends lost 6 bases and 4 bases, in that order; junction bases with no gene match: 7. The CDR3 DNA follows: TGCAGCGTAAACTCAGGGGGCCCAGAGACCCAGTACTTC. Translating it yields CSVNSGGPETQYF.

The chain joins TRBV5-6 to TRBJ2-1; D is unclear. The ends were cut back, 4 bases at V and 8 bases at J, with 7 bases in the middle. This CDR3 region has 11 residues. CDR1 is SGHDT, CDR2 YYEEEE, per germline. The chain's CDR3 is CASSMVDEQFF. In DNA form, the CDR3 reads TGTGCCAGCAGCATGGTCGATGAGCAGTTCTTC.

The rearrangement links TRBV7-2 to TRBJ2-3; 7 nucleotides align to TRBD2. V was clipped by 4 bases and J by 2 bases; unmatched bases: 6. This CDR3 is 15 amino acids long. Germline lookup yields CDR1 SGHTA and CDR2 FQGNSA. CDR3 sequence: CASSSTSASTDTQYF. CDR3 coding DNA: TGTGCCAGCAGCTCTACTAGCGCCTCCACAGATACGCAGTATTTT.

The chain combines TRBV18 with TRBJ2-7; 7 bases are a match to TRBD1. V was clipped by 3 bases and J by 4 bases; unmatched bases: 9. The germline V gene has CDR1 KGHSH and CDR2 LQKENI. There are 15 residues in the CDR3. The CDR3 nucleotides read TGTGCCAGCTCACCGACCGGGACAGCCCCGTACGAGCAGTACTTC. Protein: CASSPTGTAPYEQYF.

The chain uses TRBV30 and TRBJ1-5; tentative D call: TRBD1 (6 bases). Per the germline V gene, CDR1 is GTSNPN and CDR2 is SVGIG (reference sequence). This CDR3 contains 13 residues. Between the trimmed V and J ends, which lost 0 bases and 5 bases, there was a span of 8 bases. DNA of the CDR3: TGTGCCTGGAGTGTGGCAGGGGATCAGCCCCAGCATTTT. The encoded protein is CAWSVAGDQPQHF.

The chain couples TRBV11-2 to TRBJ2-1; 8 bases map to TRBD1. The CDR3 totals 14 residues. The junction had 5 bases not matched to a gene; V was cut back by 5 bases and J by 5 bases. Germline-derived CDR1 and CDR2 are SGHAT and FQNNGV. The CDR3 reads CASSRDRRNNEQFF. In DNA form, the CDR3 reads TGTGCCAGCAGCCGGGACAGGCGAAACAATGAGCAGTTCTTC. The entire variable domain, with the rest obtained from reference TRBV11-2 and TRBJ2-1, is as follows: EAGVAQSPRYKIIEKRQSVAFWCNPISGHATLYWYQQILGQGPKLLIQFQNNGVVDDSQLPKDRFSAERLKGVDSTLKIQPAKLEDSAVYLCASSRDRRNNEQFFGPGTRLTVL.

The chain links TRBV5-4 to TRBJ1-1; D is uncertain. CDR3 length: 12 amino acids. Germline CDR1 reads SGHNT; CDR2 reads YYREEE (reference sequence). The ends were cut back, 4 bases at V and 6 bases at J, with 10 bases in the middle. Written as DNA, the CDR3 is TGTGCCAGCAGCCCCTCTTCGGCTGAAGCTTTCTTT. Translated: CASSPSSAEAFF. Full variable domain (rest looked up from reference TRBV5-4 and TRBJ1-1): ETGVTQSPTHLIKTRGQQVTLRCSSQSGHNTVSWYQQALGQGPQFIFQYYREEENGRGNFPPRFSGLQFPNYSSELNVNALELDDSALYLCASSPSSAEAFFGQGTRLTVV.

The chain links TRBV6-5 to TRBJ1-2; 12 bases fit TRBD1. The trim removed 6 bases at V and 8 bases at J, leaving 10 bases unmatched. Germline CDR1 MNHEY, CDR2 SVGAGI. The CDR3 extends over 15 amino acids. The CDR3: CASRNPGQGARGYTF. The DNA of the CDR3 is TGTGCCAGCAGAAACCCGGGACAGGGGGCGCGCGGCTACACCTTC.

V usage is TRBV4-2 and J usage is TRBJ1-4; D is unclear. The CDR3 has 16 residues. Between the trimmed V and J ends, which lost 3 bases and 0 bases, there was a span of 11 bases. CDR1 is LGHNA, CDR2 YNFKEQ, per germline. The CDR3 loop is CASSHSFSATNEKLFF. CDR3 nucleotides: TGTGCCAGCAGCCACTCCTTCAGTGCAACTAATGAAAAACTGTTTTTT.

A single count supports this clone. The chain has TRBV9 and TRBJ1-2; no firm D call. V was pared by 0 bases and J by 4 bases, with 10 bases between. Germline CDR1 SGDLS, CDR2 YYNGEE. The CDR3 spans 14 residues. The CDR3: CASSVEPGSYGYTF. The CDR3 nucleotides read TGTGCCAGCAGCGTAGAGCCGGGATCCTATGGCTACACCTTC.

This clone was detected a few times. The chain joins TRBV6-1 to TRBJ1-5, with D perhaps TRBD1 (5 bases). CDR3 length: 17 amino acids. Germline CDR1 is MNHNS and CDR2 is SASEGT. Trimming took 3 bases from V and 4 from J, leaving 19 bases between them. The CDR3: CASSDKGGAGQNQPQHF. Written as DNA, the CDR3 is TGTGCCAGCAGTGATAAGGGCGGGGCAGGGCAGAATCAGCCCCAGCATTTT.

This clone showed up just a few times. The chain carries TRBV19 and TRBJ2-7, with D unresolved. Trimming left V 5 bases short and J 6 bases short, with 17 bases between. Germline CDR1 and CDR2: LNHDA and SQIVND (reference sequence). This CDR3 has 14 residues. This CDR3 is CASSRRQNSAEQYF. Here the CDR3 DNA reads TGTGCCAGTAGTCGCAGACAAAATTCAGCCGAGCAGTACTTC.

The V gene is TRBV18, the J gene TRBJ2-7; no clear D. The CDR3 covers 12 residues. Germline V lookup: CDR1 KGHSH, CDR2 LQKENI. V dropped 4 bases and J dropped 4 bases, with 8 bases sitting between them. Written as DNA, the CDR3 is TGTGCCAGCTCACGAGGAGAATACGAGCAGTACTTC. It is translated as CASSRGEYEQYF.

V usage is TRBV6-5 and J usage is TRBJ1-3; TRBD1 is a possible D gene (6 bases). V dropped 0 bases and J dropped 3 bases, with 12 bases sitting between them. Per the germline V gene, CDR1 is MNHEY and CDR2 is SVGAGI. CDR3 length: 16 amino acids. CDR3 loop: CASSYSGQGLGNTIYF. In DNA, the CDR3 is TGTGCCAGCAGTTACTCGGGTCAGGGGCTTGGAAACACCATATATTTT.